The 2 T cell receptor beta chains below were found in one sample sequenced in a study of identical twins. TCRdb reanalysed the 5' RACE reads using MiXCR and keeps one entry per CDR3 protein. The sample holds 450,000 to 600,000 distinct CDR3 sequences, about 22% seen once. The data also belong to a second study, concerning yellow fever vaccine responses in identical twins.

Sequenced sample: CD4+ T cells sorted from blood. The receptors stem from a woman under 30 in good health.

This clonotype was observed a few times. V gene TRBV24-1 combines with J gene TRBJ2-1, with TRBD2 matching 14 bases. V gave up 0 bases and J gave up 11 bases; unmatched junction bases: 2. Per germline, CDR1 KGHDR and CDR2 SFDVKD. The length of the CDR3 is 15 residues. The chain's CDR3 is CATSDLGTSGGQQFF. CDR3 DNA sequence: TGTGCCACCAGTGATTTGGGGACTAGCGGGGGTCAGCAGTTCTTC.

The sample holds a few counts of this clonotype. The chain combines TRBV20-1 with TRBJ1-6; 11 bases line up with TRBD1. The germline gives CDR1 DFQATT, CDR2 SNEGSKA (reference sequence). The CDR3 spans 15 residues. J lost 4 bases, V lost 6 bases, and 5 bases had no gene match. CDR3 sequence: CSAGQGAIYNSPLHF. DNA for the CDR3: TGCAGTGCCGGACAGGGGGCTATTTATAATTCACCCCTCCACTTT.